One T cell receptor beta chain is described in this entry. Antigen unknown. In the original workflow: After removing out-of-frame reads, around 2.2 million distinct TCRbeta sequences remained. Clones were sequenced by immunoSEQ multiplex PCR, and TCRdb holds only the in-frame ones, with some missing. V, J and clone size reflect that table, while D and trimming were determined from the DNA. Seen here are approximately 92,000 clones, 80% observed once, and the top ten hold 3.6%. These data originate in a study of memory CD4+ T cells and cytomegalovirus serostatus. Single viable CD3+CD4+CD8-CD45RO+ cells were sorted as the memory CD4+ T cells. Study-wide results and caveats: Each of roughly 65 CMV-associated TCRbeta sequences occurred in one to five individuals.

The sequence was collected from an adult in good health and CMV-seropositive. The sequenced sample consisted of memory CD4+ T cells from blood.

CDR3 in DNA: TGTGCCAGCAGCTTAGCGTATGGAAACACCATATATTTT. This gives the protein CASSLAYGNTIYF. This chain uses TRBV7-6 with TRBJ1-3, with D hard to call. This CDR3 is 13 amino acids long. The germline V and J ends were trimmed by 0 bases and 3 bases, with 3 bases remaining between them. The germline V gene has CDR1 SGHVS and CDR2 FNYEAQ.